A selection of T cell receptor beta chains follows, all from one sample in a study of cytomegalovirus exposure and HLA in healthy donors. Using immunoSEQ multiplex PCR, the repertoire was profiled, and TCRdb retains in-frame clones only, with some absent. The sample lists 150,000 to 180,000 clones, over 60% occurring once. What was sequenced was PBMCs. These receptors all come from a middle-aged woman in good health and CMV-seronegative. CDR3s include the opening cysteine and the closing phenylalanine or tryptophan. The order of the fields is clone size, V gene, J gene, D gene, CDR3 protein, CDR3 DNA. A D gene is named only where the DNA matches it firmly. Only some rows state a clone size, as once, few, many or a class for expanded clones.

clone size: .
V gene: TRBV7-9
J gene: TRBJ2-7
D gene: .
CDR3 protein: CASSSKQATPYEQYF
CDR3 DNA: TGTGCCAGCAGCTCCAAACAGGCTACTCCCTACGAGCAGTACTTC

clone size: .
V gene: TRBV30
J gene: TRBJ1-5
D gene: .
CDR3 protein: CAWSVQSIQPQHF
CDR3 DNA: TGTGCCTGGAGTGTACAGTCTATCCAGCCCCAGCATTTT

clone size: once
V gene: TRBV25-1
J gene: TRBJ1-1
D gene: TRBD1
CDR3 protein: CASSGGQAEGAFF
CDR3 DNA: TGTGCCAGCAGTGGCGGACAGGCTGAGGGAGCTTTCTTT

clone size: .
V gene: TRBV13
J gene: TRBJ2-2
D gene: .
CDR3 protein: CASSFDRPTGELFF
CDR3 DNA: TGTGCCAGCAGCTTCGACAGGCCCACCGGGGAGCTGTTTTTT

clone size: few
V gene: TRBV7-9
J gene: TRBJ2-7
D gene: TRBD1
CDR3 protein: CASSRLGQGDEQYF
CDR3 DNA: TGTGCCAGCAGCCGTCTAGGACAGGGCGACGAGCAGTACTTC

clone size: .
V gene: TRBV2
J gene: TRBJ2-5
D gene: TRBD2
CDR3 protein: CASSQGLARETQYF
CDR3 DNA: TGTGCCAGCAGCCAAGGACTAGCTCGGGAGACCCAGTACTTC

clone size: few
V gene: TRBV5-1
J gene: TRBJ2-5
D gene: .
CDR3 protein: CASSLGGKFPETQYF
CDR3 DNA: TGCGCCAGCAGCTTGGGAGGCAAGTTCCCGGAGACCCAGTACTTC

clone size: .
V gene: TRBV6-6
J gene: TRBJ2-2
D gene: .
CDR3 protein: CASALGLGGYTGELFF
CDR3 DNA: TGTGCCAGCGCTTTAGGGTTAGGGGGATACACCGGGGAGCTGTTTTTT

clone size: .
V gene: TRBV15
J gene: TRBJ2-7
D gene: .
CDR3 protein: CATSQGHSYEQYF
CDR3 DNA: TGTGCCACCAGTCAGGGGCACTCCTACGAGCAGTACTTC

clone size: .
V gene: TRBV9
J gene: TRBJ1-1
D gene: TRBD1
CDR3 protein: CASSAGGGSNTEAFF
CDR3 DNA: TGTGCCAGCAGCGCGGGAGGGGGCTCGAACACTGAAGCTTTCTTT

clone size: .
V gene: TRBV11-3
J gene: TRBJ2-5
D gene: TRBD2
CDR3 protein: CASSLLGGGSSLRTQYF
CDR3 DNA: TGTGCCAGCAGCTTGCTGGGCGGGGGGTCCAGTCTTAGGACCCAGTACTTC

clone size: .
V gene: TRBV7-9
J gene: TRBJ1-3
D gene: TRBD1
CDR3 protein: CASSFGQELGNTIYF
CDR3 DNA: TGTGCCAGCAGCTTCGGACAGGAGCTTGGAAACACCATATATTTT

clone size: .
V gene: TRBV5-1
J gene: TRBJ1-1
D gene: .
CDR3 protein: CASSVSGLNTEAFF
CDR3 DNA: TGCGCCAGCAGCGTATCAGGGTTGAACACTGAAGCTTTCTTT

clone size: once
V gene: TRBV11-2
J gene: TRBJ1-2
D gene: TRBD1
CDR3 protein: CASSFGQAWGYTF
CDR3 DNA: TGTGCCAGCAGCTTCGGACAGGCCTGGGGCTACACCTTC

clone size: .
V gene: TRBV27
J gene: TRBJ2-1
D gene: .
CDR3 protein: CASSLLLPNNEQFF
CDR3 DNA: TGTGCCAGCAGTCTCCTTCTACCAAACAATGAGCAGTTCTTC

clone size: .
V gene: TRBV28
J gene: TRBJ1-5
D gene: .
CDR3 protein: CATMWGGLHQPQHF
CDR3 DNA: TGTGCCACCATGTGGGGGGGTTTACATCAGCCCCAGCATTTT

clone size: few
V gene: TRBV5-6
J gene: TRBJ2-1
D gene: TRBD2
CDR3 protein: CASSLGLAGVGEQFF
CDR3 DNA: TGTGCCAGCAGCTTGGGACTAGCGGGAGTCGGTGAGCAGTTCTTC

clone size: once
V gene: TRBV5-4
J gene: TRBJ1-2
D gene: TRBD1
CDR3 protein: CASSVGTGGEFAYGYTF
CDR3 DNA: TGTGCCAGCAGCGTTGGGACAGGGGGCGAGTTCGCCTATGGCTACACCTTC

clone size: .
V gene: TRBV5-1
J gene: TRBJ2-2
D gene: TRBD1
CDR3 protein: CASSLETGGTGELFF
CDR3 DNA: TGCGCCAGCAGCTTGGAGACAGGGGGCACCGGGGAGCTGTTTTTT

clone size: .
V gene: TRBV6-6
J gene: TRBJ2-7
D gene: .
CDR3 protein: CASSTHWEQYF
CDR3 DNA: TGTGCCAGCAGTACCCACTGGGAGCAGTACTTC

clone size: .
V gene: TRBV20-1
J gene: TRBJ1-5
D gene: .
CDR3 protein: CSGNRGGHQHF
CDR3 DNA: TGCAGTGGTAATCGCGGGGGACACCAGCATTTT

clone size: .
V gene: TRBV30
J gene: TRBJ1-3
D gene: TRBD1
CDR3 protein: CARLGTVDSGNTIYF
CDR3 DNA: TGTGCCCGTTTAGGGACAGTCGACTCTGGAAACACCATATATTTT

clone size: .
V gene: TRBV2
J gene: TRBJ1-4
D gene: TRBD1
CDR3 protein: CASETGSNEKLFF
CDR3 DNA: TGTGCCAGCGAGACAGGGAGTAATGAAAAACTGTTTTTT